The present T cell receptor (beta chain) was sequenced within a study of T cell changes during pregnancy in multiple sclerosis. CDR3 size: 15 residues. Trimming pared 5 bases from V and 0 bases from J, leaving 8 bases between. Per germline, CDR1 SGHTA and CDR2 FQGNSA. The repertoire was sequenced with immunoSEQ multiplex PCR; TCRdb's copy has only in-frame clones and lacks some. Among about 57,000 clones, about 92% were seen once, and the ten largest hold roughly 0.19%. The genes are TRBV7-2 and TRBJ2-6; D is unclear. Material: CD4+ T cells from peripheral blood mononuclear cells, obtained in the second trimester of pregnancy. The clonotype originates from a female donor with multiple sclerosis, enrolled in a pregnancy study. CDR3 protein: CASSPQVSGANVLTF. The CDR3 region has the DNA TGTGCCAGCAGCCCCCAGGTCTCTGGGGCCAACGTCCTGACTTTC.